Shown below are 8 T cell receptor beta chains from a single sample sequenced in a study of cytomegalovirus exposure and HLA in healthy donors. It was with 60 Vbeta and 13 Jbeta primers that the PCR ran. The data were produced by immunoSEQ multiplex PCR, yet TCRdb's version contains in-frame clones alone and is incomplete. The sample comprises about 150,000 clones, 70% to 80% of which are singletons, and about 4% rests with the top ten. Sequenced sample: PBMCs. These receptors were taken from a human donor in good health.

The chain recombines TRBV25-1 with TRBJ1-2, with a possible D match to TRBD1 (6 bases). The germline gives CDR1 MGHDK, CDR2 SYGVNS. The CDR3 has 11 amino acids. The V and J ends lost 3 bases and 10 bases respectively, with 9 bases between them. The CDR3 nucleotides are TGTGCCAGCAGTGAGACAGGCGTCTACACCTTC. Protein product: CASSETGVYTF.

This clone showed up just a few times. The chain uses TRBV9 and TRBJ2-4; TRBD1 matches 11 bases. This CDR3 contains 15 residues. CDR1 and CDR2 from the germline V gene are SGDLS and YYNGEE. Losses at the gene ends were 3 bases for V and 5 bases for J; bases not matched to a gene: 4. In DNA form, the CDR3 reads TGTGCCAGCAGCGCGCTGGGACAGGGGGAAAACATTCAGTACTTC. Its protein product is CASSALGQGENIQYF.

The chain combines TRBV6-6 with TRBJ1-5; D is undetermined. The CDR3 is made up of 14 amino acids. Germline lookup yields CDR1 MNHNY and CDR2 SVGAGI (reference sequence). Trimming took 5 bases from V and 3 from J, leaving 11 bases between them. For the CDR3, the DNA is TGTGCCAGCAGTCTGACTTTCAACAATCAGCCCCAGCATTTT. This encodes CASSLTFNNQPQHF.

In nucleotides, the CDR3 is TGCGCCAGCAGCTTACAGGGGGCGGCGGGCACAGATACGCAGTATTTT. Translated, it gives CASSLQGAAGTDTQYF. The chain uses TRBV5-1 and TRBJ2-3, with 9 bases fitting TRBD1. CDR3 size: 16 residues. Trimming removed 2 bases from V and 1 base from J; junction bases left unmatched: 5. The V gene's germline CDR1 is SGHRS and CDR2 YFSETQ.

The chain couples TRBV19 to TRBJ1-1, with unresolved D. Trimming removed 5 bases at V and 1 base at J, with 8 bases between. Per the germline V gene, CDR1 is LNHDA and CDR2 is SQIVND (reference sequence). There are 13 residues in the CDR3. The CDR3 sequence: CASSYNKNTEAFF. In DNA form, the CDR3 reads TGTGCCAGTAGTTATAACAAGAACACTGAAGCTTTCTTT. The variable domain in full, completed from reference TRBV19 and TRBJ1-1, reads DGGITQSPKYLFRKEGQNVTLSCEQNLNHDAMYWYRQDPGQGLRLIYYSQIVNDFQKGDIAEGYSVSREKKESFPLTVTSAQKNPTAFYLCASSYNKNTEAFFGQGTRLTVV.

This clone was counted only a few times. The chain recombines TRBV2 with TRBJ2-7, with TRBD1 matching over 10 bases. Germline values: CDR1 SNHLY, CDR2 FYNNEI. This CDR3 contains 15 residues. V dropped 7 bases and J dropped 2; count of bases not matched to a gene: 8. The CDR3 nucleotides are TGTGCCAGCACCTCCGTCGGGACAGGGGCCTACGAGCAGTACTTC. It is translated as CASTSVGTGAYEQYF.

The gene calls are TRBV7-2 and TRBJ1-1; D might be TRBD1 (5 bases). The CDR3 runs to 14 residues. From germline, CDR1 is SGHTA and CDR2 FQGNSA. Between the trimmed V and J ends, which lost 1 base and 2 bases, there was a span of 8 bases. CDR3 coding DNA: TGTGCCAGCAGCTTAGGCAGGGCAAACACTGAAGCTTTCTTT. Translation gives CASSLGRANTEAFF.

This chain uses TRBV28 with TRBJ2-7, with TRBD2 as a possible D gene (7 bases). Trimming took off 1 base at V and 3 bases at J, with 13 bases between the two ends. The CDR3 runs 15 residues. Germline CDR1 is MDHEN and CDR2 is SYDVKM. The CDR3 DNA reads as TGTGCCAGCAGTTTATCCGAGGGGGGGCACTACGAGCAGTACTTC. Translated: CASSLSEGGHYEQYF.